This TCR beta chain comes out of a study of regulatory T cells in long-lasting Graves disease. Time point noted: persistent/refractory GD, antithyroid drugs over 5 years with positive TRAb. RNA from PBMCs was the source of the TCR library. It was an endocrinology department in Xi'an, China, that provided the patients. J gave up 11 bases and V 5 bases, and 11 bases lay outside the gene matches. The CDR3 consists of 15 residues. Germline V lookup: CDR1 LNHDA, CDR2 SQIVND (reference sequence). Building of the TCR beta libraries involved iRepertoire HTBI primers and Arm-PCR of CDR3 regions. TCRdb reprocessed the multiplex PCR reads via MiXCR and lists one record per CDR3 protein. The sample consists of some 340,000 distinct CDR3 sequences, less than 30% of them appearing once. Details on this clonotype: Its antigen is as yet unknown.

Whole-study findings and limits: The persistent group shared some 2,700 public clonotypes, more than the approximately 890 shared by new patients.

Specimen: peripheral blood mononuclear cells (PBMCs), collected when the disease was refractory, from a patient treated with antithyroid drugs. The TCR was taken from a woman in her forties with Graves disease. The chain uses TRBV19 and TRBJ2-1; TRBD2 matches at 11 bases. CDR3 in amino acids: CASSSGTSGTMQQFF. The CDR3 DNA sequence: TGTGCCAGTAGTTCCGGGACTAGCGGTACAATGCAGCAGTTCTTC.